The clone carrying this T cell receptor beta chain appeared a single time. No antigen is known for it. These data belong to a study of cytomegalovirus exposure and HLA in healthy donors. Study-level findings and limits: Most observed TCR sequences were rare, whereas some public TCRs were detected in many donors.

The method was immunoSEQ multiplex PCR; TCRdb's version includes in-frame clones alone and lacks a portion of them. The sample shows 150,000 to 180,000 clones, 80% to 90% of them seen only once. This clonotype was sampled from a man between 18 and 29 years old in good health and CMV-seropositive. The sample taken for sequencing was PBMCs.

DNA of the CDR3: TGTGCCAGTAGTTTCCAGGGATTCTTGAGCTATGGCTACACCTTC. It translates to CASSFQGFLSYGYTF. The rearrangement uses TRBV19 and TRBJ1-2; weak D call: TRBD1 (5 bases). Looked up from germline, CDR1 is LNHDA and CDR2 is SQIVND (reference sequence). The CDR3 consists of 15 residues. Trimming left V 5 bases short and J 4 bases short, with 17 bases between.